The 25 T cell receptor beta chains below come from one sample, sequenced in a study of blood T cell repertoires in COVID-19. This table comes from immunoSEQ multiplex PCR, and its TCRdb copy is limited to in-frame clones, with some not included. The sample consists of approximately 34,000 clones, about 87% of them appearing once. Source material: peripheral blood. These receptors all come from a human donor in a cohort sampled during active COVID-19.

The gene calls are TRBV10-2 and TRBJ2-5; 10 nucleotides match TRBD2. Germline values: CDR1 WSHSY, CDR2 SAAADI. The trim removed 3 bases at V and 0 bases at J, leaving 4 bases unmatched. CDR3 length: 16 residues. In DNA, the CDR3 is TGCGCCAGCAGTGACGGGACTAGCGTAAACCAAGAGACCCAGTACTTC. Its protein is CASSDGTSVNQETQYF.

The rearrangement uses TRBV6-6 and TRBJ2-2; the D gene is possibly TRBD2 (5 bases). The CDR3 sequence is 12 residues long. Trimming cost V 6 bases and J 6 bases, with 8 bases left between them. The germline V gene has CDR1 MNHNY and CDR2 SVGAGI (reference sequence). CDR3 residues: CASRQEAGELFF. CDR3 DNA: TGTGCCAGCAGGCAGGAGGCCGGGGAGCTGTTTTTT.

V and J are TRBV28 and TRBJ2-5; perhaps TRBD1 as D (6 bases). Germline loops: CDR1 MDHEN, CDR2 SYDVKM. V lost 7 bases to trimming and J lost 7 bases, with 16 bases between them. This CDR3 is built from 13 residues. The DNA of the CDR3 is TGTGCCAGCACGACAGGTACACCAGGGACCCAGTACTTC. It is translated as CASTTGTPGTQYF. Based on the CDR3 plus reference TRBV28 and TRBJ2-5, the full variable domain is DVKVTQSSRYLVKRTGEKVFLECVQDMDHENMFWYRQDPGLGLRLIYFSYDVKMKEKGDIPEGYSVSREKKERFSLILESASTNQTSMYLCASTTGTPGTQYFGPGTRLLVL.

The chain employs TRBV4-2 and TRBJ2-3; D is unclear. The CDR3 has 17 residues. In germline, CDR1 is LGHNA, CDR2 YNFKEQ. V was pared by 0 bases and J by 4 bases, with 17 bases between. The CDR3 region is CASSQDYGDSLADTQYF. The CDR3 coding sequence is TGTGCCAGCAGCCAAGACTACGGAGACTCTCTAGCAGATACGCAGTATTTT.

This rearrangement joins TRBV12-3 or TRBV12-4 to TRBJ1-6; unclear D gene. Trimming pared 3 bases from V and 6 bases from J, leaving 6 bases between. The CDR3 has 13 residues. DNA of the CDR3: TGTGCCAGCAGTTTGACAACTAATTCACCCCTCCACTTT. It codes for CASSLTTNSPLHF.

The chain couples TRBV6-2 or TRBV6-3 to TRBJ1-5; 10 bases fit TRBD1. This CDR3 has 17 residues. Trimming cost V 2 bases and J 9 bases; bases outside gene matches: 13. Germline CDR1 reads MNHEY; CDR2 reads SVGEGT. CDR3 nucleotide sequence: TGTGCCAGCAGTTACGGGAGTGGGACAGGGGTAAGGAGGCCCCAGCATTTT. Protein product: CASSYGSGTGVRRPQHF.

The J gene is TRBJ2-2, the V gene TRBV5-1; TRBD1 matches 8 bases. This CDR3 is 16 amino acids long. CDR1 is SGHRS and CDR2 is YFSETQ in the germline V gene. The J segment lost 1 base and the V segment lost 2 bases, leaving 4 bases of the junction unmatched. The CDR3 coding sequence is TGCGCCAGCAGCTTCCGGGACAGGAGGAACACCGGGGAGCTGTTTTTT. This codes for CASSFRDRRNTGELFF.

The chain combines TRBV30 with TRBJ1-1; no clear D gene. Germline values: CDR1 GTSNPN, CDR2 SVGIG (reference sequence). Deletions cut 2 bases from V and 3 bases from J, with 13 bases between. The CDR3 spans 14 residues. The CDR3 nucleotides are TGTGCCTGGAGTTATTCCACTTACTACACTGAAGCTTTCTTT. This encodes CAWSYSTYYTEAFF.

The chain links TRBV11-2 to TRBJ1-1; 7 bases map to TRBD1. The CDR3 covers 15 residues. Trimming cost V 4 bases and J 4 bases; bases outside gene matches: 9. Per the germline V gene, CDR1 is SGHAT and CDR2 is FQNNGV. The CDR3 sequence: CASSSIRGRVTEAFF. In DNA, the CDR3 is TGTGCCAGCAGCTCCATAAGGGGGCGCGTCACTGAAGCTTTCTTT.

This chain connects TRBV3-1 (or the pseudogene TRBV3-2) to TRBJ1-5; D remains ambiguous. The V end lost 3 bases, the J end lost 7 bases, and 16 bases lay between the germline ends. CDR1 and CDR2 from the germline V gene are LGHDT and YNNKEL (reference sequence). The CDR3 loop spans 15 amino acids. The DNA of the CDR3 is TGTGCCAGCAGCCAGTACTCATACCTGGAGCAGCCCCAGCATTTT. This encodes CASSQYSYLEQPQHF.

The V and J genes are TRBV7-8 and TRBJ1-2; 7 nucleotides agree with TRBD1. The CDR3 length is 14 residues. With 1 base clipped from V and 4 bases from J, the junction kept 3 bases outside the gene matches. Per the germline V gene, CDR1 is SGHVS and CDR2 is FQNEAQ. CDR3 DNA sequence: TGTGCCAGCAGCTTAGGGGACAGAGGCTATGGCTACACCTTC. It specifies CASSLGDRGYGYTF.

The genes are TRBV29-1 and TRBJ2-7; 9 nucleotides match TRBD1. CDR1 and CDR2 from the germline V gene are SQVTM and ANQGSEA. Unmatched junction bases numbered 7, after V lost 7 bases and J lost 9 bases. This CDR3 has 11 residues. Written as DNA, the CDR3 is TGCAGCGCGGGGGACAGGGAAGGGCAGTACTTC. Translation: CSAGDREGQYF.

This clone showed up just once. DNA for the CDR3: TGTGCCAGCAGTGAACCTGGACAGGTGGACTACGAGCAGTACTTC. Its protein is CASSEPGQVDYEQYF. The V gene is TRBV6-1, the J gene TRBJ2-7; TRBD1 agrees at 7 bases. Germline V gives CDR1 MNHNS, CDR2 SASEGT. This CDR3 contains 15 residues. V shed 2 bases and J 3 bases; nucleotides not matched to a gene: 7.

V usage is TRBV18 and J usage is TRBJ2-7; 7 bases map to TRBD1. Unmatched junction bases numbered 2, after V lost 0 bases and J lost 0 bases. The germline CDR1 and CDR2 sequences are KGHSH and LQKENI. The CDR3 contains 15 residues. CDR3 loop: CASSPPDRRSYEQYF. Written as DNA, the CDR3 is TGTGCCAGCTCACCACCGGACAGGCGCTCCTACGAGCAGTACTTC. The full variable domain, with the rest looked up from reference TRBV18 and TRBJ2-7, is NAGVMQNPRHLVRRRGQEARLRCSPMKGHSHVYWYRQLPEEGLKFMVYLQKENIIDESGMPKERFSAEFPKEGPSILRIQQVVRGDSAAYFCASSPPDRRSYEQYFGPGTRLTVT.

V is TRBV5-4 and J is TRBJ2-2; 7 nucleotides align to TRBD1. This CDR3 is 16 amino acids long. V gave up 0 bases and J gave up 6 bases; unmatched junction bases: 8. The germline V gene has CDR1 SGHNT and CDR2 YYREEE (reference sequence). This CDR3 is CASSLALAQGAGELFF. CDR3 in DNA: TGTGCCAGCAGCTTGGCCTTGGCGCAGGGGGCCGGGGAGCTGTTTTTT.

This clone was recorded once. The chain combines TRBV7-2 with TRBJ2-4, with 7 positions matching TRBD1. Germline V gene sequence: CDR1 SGHTA, CDR2 FQGNSA. This CDR3 has 16 residues. The V gene end was trimmed by 5 bases and the J gene end by 0 bases; junction bases not matched to a gene: 7. CDR3 bases: TGTGCCAGCAGCCAAAACAGGGGCCTAGCCAAAAACATTCAGTACTTC. Its translation: CASSQNRGLAKNIQYF.

The chain carries TRBV6-2 or TRBV6-3 and TRBJ2-1; D is possibly TRBD2 (6 bases). Looked up from germline, CDR1 is MNHEY and CDR2 is SVGEGT. This CDR3 has 18 residues. Trimming shortened V by 0 bases and J by 4 bases, and 19 bases separated the two germline ends. CDR3 amino acids: CASSYSRGGRKKYNEQFF. The CDR3 region has the DNA TGTGCCAGCAGTTACTCGAGAGGTGGGAGGAAAAAATACAATGAGCAGTTCTTC.

The chain has TRBV10-2 and TRBJ2-2; 13 bases agree with TRBD2. V dropped 8 bases and J dropped 0; count of bases not matched to a gene: 9. The CDR3 extends over 18 amino acids. Germline assignment: CDR1 WSHSY and CDR2 SAAADI. CDR3 in amino acids: CASSLAGGQVANTGELFF. The CDR3 DNA sequence: TGCGCCAGCTCACTAGCGGGGGGGCAGGTCGCGAACACCGGGGAGCTGTTTTTT.

The chain joins TRBV5-1 to TRBJ2-7; 8 bases align to TRBD1. Per the germline V gene, CDR1 is SGHRS and CDR2 is YFSETQ. V lost 3 bases to trimming and J lost 2 bases; unmatched junction nucleotides: 4. The CDR3 sequence is 14 residues long. The CDR3 reads CASSSAGGAYEQYF. The CDR3 DNA sequence: TGCGCCAGCAGCTCGGCAGGGGGCGCCTACGAGCAGTACTTC.

The gene calls are TRBV5-1 and TRBJ2-3; D not certain. The CDR3 is made up of 13 amino acids. Germline CDR1 reads SGHRS; CDR2 reads YFSETQ. The ends were cut back, 0 bases at V and 6 bases at J, with 8 bases in the middle. Here the CDR3 DNA reads TGCGCCAGCAGCTTGGGCCAGTCCGATACGCAGTATTTT. Amino acid sequence: CASSLGQSDTQYF. Variable domain in full (rest from reference TRBV5-1 and TRBJ2-3): KAGVTQTPRYLIKTRGQQVTLSCSPISGHRSVSWYQQTPGQGLQFLFEYFSETQRNKGNFPGRFSGRQFSNSRSEMNVSTLELGDSALYLCASSLGQSDTQYFGPGTRLTVL.

J is TRBJ2-2 and V is TRBV28; 8 nucleotides agree with TRBD1. Per germline, CDR1 MDHEN and CDR2 SYDVKM. The ends lost 4 bases at V and 2 bases at J; junction bases unmatched: 3. The CDR3 has 15 residues. This CDR3 reads CASSYRGTNTGELFF. The CDR3 nucleotides are TGTGCCAGCAGTTACAGGGGGACCAACACCGGGGAGCTGTTTTTT.

The rearrangement joins TRBV7-6 to TRBJ2-3; 9 bases match TRBD2. This CDR3 contains 16 residues. Germline V gene data show CDR1 as SGHVS and CDR2 as FNYEAQ. V lost 1 base and J lost 4; bases outside the gene matches: 6. CDR3 amino acids: CASSLGGSGRADTQYF. The CDR3 DNA reads TGTGCCAGCAGCTTAGGGGGTAGCGGGAGAGCAGATACGCAGTATTTT.

The J gene is TRBJ2-7, the V gene TRBV7-2, with D perhaps matching TRBD2 (5 bases). V was pared by 5 bases and J by 7 bases, with 21 bases between. CDR1 is SGHTA, CDR2 FQGNSA, per germline. The CDR3 consists of 15 residues. The DNA for the CDR3 is TGTGCCAGCAGCACCGGCTTGAGGAGGTCGAGTGAGCAGTACTTC. It yields the protein CASSTGLRRSSEQYF.

This chain connects TRBV5-1 to TRBJ2-2, with a weak D call TRBD2 (6 bases). Germline V lookup: CDR1 SGHRS, CDR2 YFSETQ. The germline V and J ends were trimmed by 4 bases and 7 bases, with 14 bases remaining between them. The CDR3 is 14 residues long. The CDR3 DNA is TGCGCCAGCAGCCCGGGACTGGGGGTCGGGGAGCTGTTTTTT. It codes for CASSPGLGVGELFF.

The chain is built from TRBV5-6 and TRBJ1-6; 8 bases align to TRBD1. V dropped 0 bases and J dropped 10; count of bases not matched to a gene: 3. The length of the CDR3 is 14 residues. Germline values: CDR1 SGHDT, CDR2 YYEEEE. CDR3 in DNA: TGTGCCAGCAGCTTGGGACAGGGGACCTCACCCCTCCACTTT. Translated, it gives CASSLGQGTSPLHF.